The next 25 T cell receptor beta chains were all read from a single sample in a study of T cell responses to AZD1222 COVID-19 vaccine. Sequencing used immunoSEQ multiplex PCR; TCRdb keeps in-frame clones, though not all of them. The sample lists roughly 110,000 clones; 80% to 90% were seen once. The material was peripheral blood, obtained on day 0 of AZD1222 vaccination. The receptors were sampled from an adult in good health.

This chain links TRBV14 with TRBJ2-7; D is ambiguous. CDR1 and CDR2 (germline): SGHDN, FVKESK. Trimming left V 0 bases short and J 6 bases short, with 15 bases between. The CDR3 is made up of 15 amino acids. The chain's CDR3 is CASSQDRVGPFEQYF. CDR3 DNA sequence: TGTGCCAGCAGCCAAGATAGGGTTGGACCCTTCGAGCAGTACTTC.

This chain links TRBV7-2 with TRBJ2-7; 7 bases agree with TRBD1. Per the germline V gene, CDR1 is SGHTA and CDR2 is FQGNSA. There are 15 residues in the CDR3. V shed 7 bases and J 4 bases; nucleotides not matched to a gene: 13. CDR3 bases: TGTGCCAGCACCCGACCGGGACAGTTAATATACGAGCAGTACTTC. This gives the protein CASTRPGQLIYEQYF.

The table lists this clone with a count of one. The chain employs TRBV18 and TRBJ2-7; D not resolved. The CDR3 spans 13 residues. Germline CDR1 reads KGHSH; CDR2 reads LQKENI. V was trimmed by 2 bases and J by 4 bases, leaving 9 bases between them. CDR3 sequence: CASSPSTDYEQYF. DNA of the CDR3: TGTGCCAGCTCACCATCGACGGATTACGAGCAGTACTTC.

J is TRBJ2-7 and V is TRBV18; possible D gene TRBD1, 5 bases. CDR1 is KGHSH, CDR2 LQKENI, per germline. With 0 bases removed from V and 5 bases from J, the gap between germline ends came to 8 bases. The CDR3 runs to 13 residues. The CDR3 protein is CASSPPVTDEQYF. Here the CDR3 DNA reads TGTGCCAGCTCACCACCTGTGACAGACGAGCAGTACTTC.

The V and J genes are TRBV6-5 and TRBJ2-5; perhaps TRBD1 as D (6 bases). Germline assignment: CDR1 MNHEY and CDR2 SVGAGI. The V gene lost 6 bases and the J gene lost 1 base, with 9 bases spanning the gap. The CDR3 sequence is 13 residues long. The CDR3 is CASRSDSQETQYF. As DNA, the CDR3 is TGTGCCAGCAGATCGGACAGCCAAGAGACCCAGTACTTC.

This chain connects TRBV7-9 to TRBJ2-6; a weak D match, TRBD2 (6 bases). CDR1 and CDR2 from the germline V gene are SEHNR and FQNEAQ (reference sequence). V lost 5 bases to trimming and J lost 2 bases, with 13 bases between them. This CDR3 spans 16 amino acids. The CDR3 region is CASSPGGEPGANVLTF. The CDR3 bases are TGTGCCAGCAGCCCCGGCGGGGAGCCTGGGGCCAACGTCCTGACTTTC.

This clone was detected only once. The chain couples TRBV4-1 to TRBJ1-3, with TRBD1 matching 8 bases. J gave up 2 bases and V 4 bases, and 4 bases lay outside the gene matches. CDR1 and CDR2 (germline): MGHRA, YSYEKL. The CDR3 runs 15 residues. This CDR3 is CASSPRTGTGNTIYF. The CDR3 nucleotides read TGCGCCAGCAGCCCAAGGACAGGGACTGGAAACACCATATATTTT.

V and J are TRBV29-1 and TRBJ2-7; D is undetermined. The germline V and J ends were trimmed by 3 bases and 5 bases, with 14 bases remaining between them. Germline V gene lookup returns CDR1 SQVTM and CDR2 ANQGSEA. The CDR3 contains 13 residues. DNA of the CDR3: TGCAGCGTTGACGACGTAACGGACCACGAGCAGTACTTC. This sequence encodes CSVDDVTDHEQYF.

The chain joins TRBV18 to TRBJ1-2; D is ambiguous. CDR1 is KGHSH, CDR2 LQKENI, per germline. Trimming shortened V by 3 bases and J by 6 bases, and 11 bases separated the two germline ends. The CDR3 is 13 amino acids. The CDR3 sequence is CASSPVERDGYTF. The CDR3 nucleotides read TGTGCCAGCTCACCTGTCGAACGCGATGGCTACACCTTC.

This sequence joins TRBV5-1 and TRBJ1-1; TRBD1 aligns across 8 bases. The CDR3 loop spans 13 amino acids. Germline assignment: CDR1 SGHRS and CDR2 YFSETQ. V trimming: 4 bases; J trimming: 11 bases; junction bases outside the gene matches: 10. The CDR3: CASSPGQAGGAFF. CDR3 in DNA: TGCGCCAGCAGCCCGGGACAGGCGGGAGGGGCTTTCTTT.

V usage is TRBV5-4 and J usage is TRBJ1-4, with a tentative D call TRBD1 (5 bases). This CDR3 has 15 amino acids. Trimming stripped 4 bases from V and 8 bases from J, with 18 bases between. Germline V CDR1 and CDR2: SGHNT, YYREEE (reference sequence). The CDR3 is CASSLTAGAGEKLFF. As DNA, the CDR3 is TGTGCCAGCAGCCTGACGGCCGGGGCAGGGGAAAAACTGTTTTTT.

This clone occurred once. The J gene is TRBJ2-2, the V gene TRBV5-4, with TRBD1 as a possible D gene (5 bases). Germline-derived CDR1 and CDR2 are SGHNT and YYREEE (reference sequence). The CDR3 is 15 amino acids. Trimming removed 1 base at V and 5 bases at J, with 12 bases between. The chain's CDR3 is CASSLRGTATGELFF. The CDR3 DNA is TGTGCCAGCAGCTTGAGGGGTACAGCGACCGGGGAGCTGTTTTTT.

The genes are TRBV19 and TRBJ1-2; D gene uncertain. V was shortened by 7 bases and J by 1 base, with 16 bases between the two germline ends. Germline CDR1 LNHDA, CDR2 SQIVND (reference sequence). This CDR3 has 15 amino acids. In DNA, the CDR3 is TGTGCCAGTACCCTATCAAATCGGTATAACTATGGCTACACCTTC. Protein sequence: CASTLSNRYNYGYTF.

The chain is built from TRBV4-3 and TRBJ2-7, with D possibly being TRBD2 (7 bases). The CDR3 runs 17 residues. Trimming removed 4 bases at V and 0 bases at J, with 19 bases between. Per the germline V gene, CDR1 is LGHNA and CDR2 is YSLEER. In DNA form, the CDR3 reads TGCGCCAGCAGCCTAGGTACGGCAGGGGAGGGCTCCTACGAGCAGTACTTC. It yields the protein CASSLGTAGEGSYEQYF.

The rearrangement joins TRBV30 to TRBJ2-1, with D possibly called TRBD1 or TRBD2 (5 bases each). Per the germline V gene, CDR1 is GTSNPN and CDR2 is SVGIG (reference sequence). The CDR3 has 16 residues. The ends were cut back, 8 bases at V and 1 base at J, with 21 bases in the middle. DNA of the CDR3: TGTGCCCTTCTCTCCCGGGACCGAAAATCCTACAATGAGCAGTTCTTC. Its protein product is CALLSRDRKSYNEQFF.

The rearrangement links TRBV15 to TRBJ1-5; D is ambiguous. V lost 3 bases, J lost 3 bases, and 15 bases lay in between. The CDR3 has 16 residues. The germline CDR1 and CDR2 sequences are LNHNV and YYDKDF (reference sequence). The CDR3 region has the DNA TGTGCCACCAGCAGTCTAGGCCCGGAGATCAATCAGCCCCAGCATTTT. It yields the protein CATSSLGPEINQPQHF.

This clone was found once. The chain is built from TRBV20-1 and TRBJ1-4; no firm D call. V dropped 3 bases and J dropped 5 bases, with 13 bases sitting between them. The CDR3 is 14 amino acids. Germline lookup yields CDR1 DFQATT and CDR2 SNEGSKA (reference sequence). CDR3 residues: CSASGSAENEKLFF. CDR3 coding DNA: TGCAGTGCTAGTGGTAGTGCCGAGAATGAAAAACTGTTTTTT.

This clone was detected only once. The V and J genes are TRBV10-3 and TRBJ2-1, with 12 bases aligning to TRBD2. Germline assignment: CDR1 ENHRY and CDR2 SYGVKD. The CDR3 is 14 amino acids. Unmatched junction bases numbered 6, after V lost 10 bases and J lost 5 bases. CDR3 region: CASKLAGGHNEQFF. The CDR3, as DNA: TGTGCCAGTAAACTAGCGGGAGGACACAATGAGCAGTTCTTC.

CDR3 region: CASSGGLAVDEQFF. The CDR3 DNA reads as TGTGCCAGCAGCGGGGGACTAGCGGTCGATGAGCAGTTCTTC. V and J are TRBV7-9 and TRBJ2-1, with 11 bases matching TRBD2. Germline CDR1 SEHNR, CDR2 FQNEAQ (reference sequence). This CDR3 comprises 14 residues. The junction had 5 bases not matched to a gene; V was cut back by 5 bases and J by 8 bases.

The chain has TRBV5-1 and TRBJ1-1; 7 bases fit TRBD1. The CDR3 contains 16 residues. V shed 3 bases, J shed 0 bases, and the junction held 8 bases outside the gene matches. Germline V gene sequence: CDR1 SGHRS, CDR2 YFSETQ. DNA of the CDR3: TGCGCCAGCAGCTGGGGGACAGCCTCCCTGAACACTGAAGCTTTCTTT. Protein sequence: CASSWGTASLNTEAFF.

This sequence joins TRBV30 and TRBJ1-1; 7 nucleotides align to TRBD1. Germline assignment: CDR1 GTSNPN and CDR2 SVGIG (reference sequence). CDR3 length equals 13 residues. V was pared by 7 bases and J by 5 bases, with 10 bases of the junction left unmatched. For the CDR3, the DNA is TGTGCCTCATGTTGCGGGGACAGAACTGAAGCTTTCTTT. Its translation is CASCCGDRTEAFF.

The rearrangement joins TRBV5-6 to TRBJ1-1; the D is unclear. The length of the CDR3 is 13 residues. Germline values: CDR1 SGHDT, CDR2 YYEEEE. V lost 6 bases to trimming and J lost 3 bases, with 12 bases between them. CDR3 region: CASTGNLDTEAFF. CDR3 coding DNA: TGTGCCAGCACCGGTAATCTCGACACTGAAGCTTTCTTT.

The J gene is TRBJ2-3, the V gene TRBV7-3; D is possibly TRBD1 (5 bases). CDR3 length: 16 residues. CDR1 and CDR2 (germline): SGHTA, FQGTGA. Trimming shortened V by 5 bases and J by 2 bases, and 17 bases separated the two germline ends. CDR3 nucleotides: TGTGCCAGCAGCCTAGGAAGGGGCGTAAACACAGATACGCAGTATTTT. Its translation: CASSLGRGVNTDTQYF.

The V call is TRBV7-8, the J call TRBJ1-5; 7 positions match TRBD1. Germline V gene data show CDR1 as SGHVS and CDR2 as FQNEAQ. The CDR3 has 15 residues. V was pared by 0 bases and J by 9 bases, with 8 bases of the junction left unmatched. The CDR3: CASSLARTGQGPQHF. CDR3 bases: TGTGCCAGCAGCTTAGCGAGGACAGGTCAAGGGCCCCAGCATTTT.

This clone turned up a few times. V is TRBV2 and J is TRBJ2-3, with D perhaps TRBD1 or TRBD2 (5 bases each). Germline CDR1 SNHLY, CDR2 FYNNEI. The CDR3 contains 15 residues. V was trimmed by 7 bases and J by 5 bases, leaving 19 bases between them. The DNA of the CDR3 is TGTGCCAGCACCCGGGGCCAGCGAAAGGGAGATACGCAGTATTTT. Its protein is CASTRGQRKGDTQYF.